Below, 14 T cell receptor beta chains from the same sample are listed, as sequenced in a study of blood T cell repertoires in COVID-19. TCRdb's table, derived via immunoSEQ multiplex PCR, lists solely in-frame clones and lacks some. The sample includes a few hundred thousand clones, 85% to 90% of them seen just once. Specimen: PBMCs or T cells enriched from blood (not recorded which). The source of these receptors is a woman under 30 who had recovered from COVID-19.

Notes on this clone: The sample holds other DNA sequences that translate to the same CDR3. The chain joins TRBV2 to TRBJ1-2, with D perhaps matching TRBD1 (6 bases). The CDR3 extends over 13 amino acids. Germline V gene sequence: CDR1 SNHLY, CDR2 FYNNEI. Between the trimmed V and J ends, which lost 6 bases and 2 bases, there was a span of 10 bases. CDR3 DNA sequence: TGTGCCAGCAGCCGGGACACGAACTATGGCTACACCTTC. Translation: CASSRDTNYGYTF. Full variable domain (remainder filled in from reference TRBV2 and TRBJ1-2): EPEVTQTPSHQVTQMGQEVILRCVPISNHLYFYWYRQILGQKVEFLVSFYNNEISEKSEIFDDQFSVERPDGSNFTLKIRSTKLEDSAMYFCASSRDTNYGYTFGSGTRLTVV.

The chain links TRBV7-8 to TRBJ2-2, with 9 bases matching TRBD1. The V gene end was trimmed by 1 base and the J gene end by 8 bases; junction bases not matched to a gene: 5. CDR1 SGHVS and CDR2 FQNEAQ come from the germline V gene. The CDR3 contains 15 residues. CDR3 sequence (DNA): TGTGCCAGCAGCTTAGTACAGGGGGCATGGGGGGAGCTGTTTTTT. This codes for CASSLVQGAWGELFF.

The rearrangement uses TRBV5-1 and TRBJ2-7; no reliable D call. This CDR3 has 19 amino acids. V was clipped by 0 bases and J by 2 bases, with 24 bases between them. Germline V gives CDR1 SGHRS, CDR2 YFSETQ. This CDR3 reads CASSLVTFRDSPKTYEQYF. The CDR3 coding sequence is TGCGCCAGCAGCTTGGTTACTTTTCGAGACTCCCCAAAAACCTACGAGCAGTACTTC.

This clone was seen only a few times. This chain links TRBV11-2 with TRBJ1-2; TRBD1 might be the D (5 bases). Germline loops: CDR1 SGHAT, CDR2 FQNNGV. V was shortened by 3 bases and J by 2 bases, with 16 bases between the two germline ends. This CDR3 is built from 16 residues. The CDR3 DNA sequence: TGTGCCAGCAGCTTTTCCAGGGATGGGTCAAACTATGGCTACACCTTC. Amino acids: CASSFSRDGSNYGYTF.

The rearrangement uses TRBV6-5 and TRBJ2-2, with D uncertain. CDR1 and CDR2 (germline): MNHEY, SVGAGI. The CDR3 runs 12 residues. V lost 7 bases to trimming and J lost 1 base, with 4 bases between them. This CDR3 is CASIGNTGELFF. CDR3 coding DNA: TGTGCCAGCATCGGGAACACCGGGGAGCTGTTTTTT.

The V gene is TRBV7-9, the J gene TRBJ1-2; unclear D gene. This CDR3 spans 13 amino acids. Germline CDR1 is SEHNR and CDR2 is FQNEAQ (reference sequence). V was clipped by 5 bases and J by 0 bases, with 7 bases between them. This CDR3 is CASSAETNYGYTF. CDR3 coding DNA: TGTGCCAGCAGCGCTGAGACTAACTATGGCTACACCTTC.

The J gene is TRBJ2-3, the V gene TRBV5-1; 9 nucleotides line up with TRBD2. The CDR3 consists of 14 residues. Germline V lookup: CDR1 SGHRS, CDR2 YFSETQ. V gave up 0 bases and J gave up 7 bases; unmatched junction bases: 3. For the CDR3, the DNA is TGCGCCAGCAGCTTGGTAGCGGGGGACCATACGCAGTATTTT. It specifies CASSLVAGDHTQYF.

V usage is TRBV20-1 and J usage is TRBJ1-5; the D is unclear. The germline V and J ends were trimmed by 3 bases and 6 bases, with 21 bases remaining between them. The CDR3 sequence is 16 residues long. Per germline, CDR1 DFQATT and CDR2 SNEGSKA (reference sequence). The CDR3 region has the DNA TGCAGTGCTAGTAGGCGGGGAAGAAGATGGAGTCAGCCCCAGCATTTT. It translates to CSASRRGRRWSQPQHF.

A few counts support this clone. The chain's CDR3 is CASSQGASMETQYF. The DNA of the CDR3 is TGTGCCAGCAGCCAAGGGGCCAGCATGGAGACCCAGTACTTC. This sequence joins TRBV4-2 and TRBJ2-5; no reliable D call. Germline V gives CDR1 LGHNA, CDR2 YNFKEQ. The CDR3 runs to 14 residues. The V and J ends lost 1 base and 5 bases respectively, with 11 bases between them.

The J gene is TRBJ1-1, the V gene TRBV2, with 7 bases aligning to TRBD1. CDR1 and CDR2 from the germline V gene are SNHLY and FYNNEI. V was clipped by 5 bases and J by 5 bases; unmatched bases: 5. The CDR3 loop spans 13 amino acids. CDR3 nucleotides: TGTGCCAGCAGTCCGGACAGGCGAACTGAAGCTTTCTTT. Residues: CASSPDRRTEAFF.

CDR3 nucleotides: TGTGCCAGCAGCTTGGACCCTAGCGGGGGGGCCGATGAGCAGTTCTTC. Protein sequence: CASSLDPSGGADEQFF. The V and J genes are TRBV5-4 and TRBJ2-1; 12 bases are shared with TRBD2. Trimming cost V 0 bases and J 8 bases; bases outside gene matches: 6. The V gene's germline CDR1 is SGHNT and CDR2 YYREEE (reference sequence). This CDR3 is 16 amino acids long.

The CDR3 DNA reads TGTGCCAGTAGTAGTAAGGACAGGGCTTTGAGCACTGAAGCTTTCTTT. This gives the protein CASSSKDRALSTEAFF. J is TRBJ1-1 and V is TRBV19; 8 nucleotides line up with TRBD1. The length of the CDR3 is 16 residues. With V trimmed by 4 bases and J by 4 bases, 11 bases remained unmatched. The germline V gene has CDR1 LNHDA and CDR2 SQIVND (reference sequence).

This chain connects TRBV13 to TRBJ1-6; D unclear. The CDR3 length is 15 residues. V was trimmed by 0 bases and J by 10 bases, leaving 13 bases between them. Germline CDR1 PRHDT, CDR2 FYEKMQ (reference sequence). The chain's CDR3 is CASSLGLGERSPLHF. The CDR3 DNA reads TGTGCCAGCAGCTTAGGTCTCGGGGAGCGGTCACCCCTCCACTTT.

The chain employs TRBV29-1 and TRBJ1-2; possibly TRBD1 for D (6 bases). Germline V gene lookup returns CDR1 SQVTM and CDR2 ANQGSEA. Trimming shortened V by 4 bases and J by 6 bases, and 9 bases separated the two germline ends. This CDR3 contains 11 residues. The CDR3 loop is CSVGAGDGYTF. CDR3 DNA: TGCAGCGTTGGGGCAGGGGATGGCTACACCTTC.